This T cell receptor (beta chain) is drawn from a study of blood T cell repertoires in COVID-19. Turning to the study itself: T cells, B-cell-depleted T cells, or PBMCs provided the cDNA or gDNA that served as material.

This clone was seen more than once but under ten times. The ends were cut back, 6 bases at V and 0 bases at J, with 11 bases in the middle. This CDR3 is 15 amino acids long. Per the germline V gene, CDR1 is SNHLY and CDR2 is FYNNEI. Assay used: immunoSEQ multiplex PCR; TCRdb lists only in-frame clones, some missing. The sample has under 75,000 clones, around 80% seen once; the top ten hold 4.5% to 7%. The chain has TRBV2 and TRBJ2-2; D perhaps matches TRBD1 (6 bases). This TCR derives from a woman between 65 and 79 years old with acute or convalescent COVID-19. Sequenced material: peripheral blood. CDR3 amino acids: CASRADRSNTGELFF. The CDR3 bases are TGTGCCAGCAGAGCCGACAGGTCGAACACCGGGGAGCTGTTTTTT.